Here is one TCR beta chain with its context. The PCR made use of 60 Vbeta and 13 Jbeta primers. Sequenced by immunoSEQ multiplex PCR; TCRdb stores in-frame clones only, minus some. The sample lists about 200,000 clones; approximately 78% were seen once. The entry originates in a study of cytomegalovirus exposure and HLA in healthy donors. The CDR3 spans 14 residues. V gave up 6 bases and J gave up 8 bases; unmatched junction bases: 7. Germline V gives CDR1 LNHDA, CDR2 SQIVND (reference sequence). Material: PBMCs. This sequence joins TRBV19 and TRBJ2-1, with 10 positions matching TRBD1. The source is a woman between 45 and 60 years old in good health and CMV-seropositive. This CDR3 reads CASSPGQGIHEQFF. The DNA of the CDR3 is TGTGCCAGTAGCCCGGGACAGGGGATCCATGAGCAGTTCTTC.